The next 3 T cell receptor beta chains were all read from a single sample in a study. Adaptor-ligated barcode primers were used to amplify TRBV12-4/TRBJ1-2 clonotypes. Using its own MiXCR run on the multiplex PCR reads, TCRdb lists one record per CDR3 protein. The sample includes 1,000 to 1,500 distinct CDR3 sequences, less than 25% of them seen just once. Sequencing was carried out using naive CD4+ T cells sorted from blood. The subset here: naive CD4+ T cells, CD4+CD45RA+CD25-. These TCRs come from a female donor with breast cancer.

To note about this clonotype: A much larger clone differs from this one at a single base, so this may be a read error. The chain's CDR3 is CASSSPSNYGYTF. In DNA form, the CDR3 reads TGTGCCAGCAGTTCCCCAAGTAACTATGGCTACACCTTC. This sequence joins TRBV12-3 or TRBV12-4 and TRBJ1-2; D gene uncertain. Trimming stripped 4 bases from V and 1 base from J, with 7 bases between. This CDR3 comprises 13 residues.

On this clonotype itself: A much bigger clone sits one base away, suggesting this may be a read error. This chain's CDR3 is CASSLFGLTGYGYTF. DNA for the CDR3: TGTGCCAGCAGTTTGTTTGGGTTAACGGGCTATGGCTACACCTTC. The gene calls are TRBV12-3 or TRBV12-4 and TRBJ1-2; D ambiguous. The CDR3 consists of 15 residues. V was pared by 3 bases and J by 4 bases, with 15 bases between.

This clonotype is categorized as medium-sized (0.01 to 0.1%). V gene TRBV12-3 or TRBV12-4 combines with J gene TRBJ1-2; D is undetermined. With 6 bases removed from V and 0 bases from J, the gap between germline ends came to 2 bases. The CDR3 covers 11 residues. CDR3 sequence: CASRANYGYTF. The CDR3 DNA is TGTGCCAGCAGGGCTAACTATGGCTACACCTTC.